The sequence of this T cell receptor beta chain was determined in a study of blood T cell repertoires in COVID-19 (dated by TCRdb to 2018 to 2021). About the full investigation: Collaborator samples came from the United States, Italy and Spain and covered acute and convalescent phases of COVID-19. The repertoires were made available in a free public database intended to serve as a resource for research on the immune response to SARS-CoV-2. The material from the prospective study consisted of cDNA or gDNA derived from T cells, B-cell-depleted T cells, or PBMCs. Samples came from the ongoing ImmuneRACE study (first 160 participants) plus 1,254 subjects from 6 global collaborators. Where HLA class I and class II types were available, the types were taken from metadata supplied by the sample provider, not from assay-based typing. Subjects who had been exposed to COVID-19, were actively infected with it, or had recovered from it provided the deeply sampled blood TCRbeta repertoires that made up the dataset. The sample metadata nearly always contained a de-identified subject ID, COVID-19 status, age in years and sex. Overall study outcomes, separate from this receptor: The quantity of clinical and demographic metadata differed by source and by participant and was supplied without curation.

The germline V gene yields SGHTA for CDR1 and FQGNSA for CDR2. The CDR3, from cysteine to phenylalanine, totals 14 residues. Here the CDR3 DNA is all that survives: 42 bases in frame from base 1. Relative to germline, V is 5 bases shorter and J is 3 bases shorter, with 11 bases between their ends. The immunoSEQ Assay, a bias-controlled multiplex PCR, was used to amplify TCRbeta CDR3 regions from genomic DNA. In the original analysis: The number of nucleated cells in each sample was estimated by amplification of reference gene primers within the assay. Sequence reads were collapsed and filtered to measure the absolute abundance of every unique TCRbeta CDR3 rearrangement. For each sample, productive Simpson clonality was calculated as the square root of Simpson's diversity index across productive rearrangements. What TCRdb holds here is the immuneACCESS table cut down to in-frame rearrangements. Part of the clones is not present; checked against another copy, under half of the missing clones reflect an unresolved V gene, and the others are unexplained. V, J and clone size derive from that table, while D and trimming were established from the DNA sequence. This sample comprises roughly 42,000 clones, almost 80% of them detected only once. The ten largest clones take up 30% to 35% of the sample.

Each collaborating institution followed its own protocols to collect whole blood in K2EDTA tubes. For TCRbeta analysis, collaborator samples were shipped as frozen whole blood, as isolated PBMCs, or as DNA extracted from either sample type. This clone was found once. What this receptor recognizes is not known. The input lacks base qualities; no much larger clone sits a single base away. Sequencing was carried out using peripheral blood. The sequence joins TRBV7-2 to TRBJ1-3; TRBD1 is a possible D gene, resting on 5 matching bases. The sequence came from a woman of 80 years or more with acute or convalescent COVID-19. The CDR3: CASSPDSGGNTIYF. The nucleotides are TGTGCCAGCAGCCCCGACAGTGGTGGAAACACCATATATTTT.